This record concerns one TCR beta chain sequence. Antigen specificity is unknown. Primers: 60 Vbeta forward and 13 Jbeta reverse. Libraries were prepared by immunoSEQ multiplex PCR; TCRdb keeps only in-frame clonotypes and omits some of them. The sample includes around 130,000 clones, about 8.5% of them seen just once. The sample belongs to a study of cytomegalovirus exposure and HLA in healthy donors. Study-level findings and limits: TCR beta sequences numbering around 15,000 were associated with HLA alleles at 0.05 false discovery rate in a later analysis.

The TCR was taken from a man between 40 and 49 years old in good health and CMV-seronegative. Sequenced sample: PBMCs.

The CDR3 region is CASSVGPSWYNEQFF. CDR3 sequence (DNA): TGTGCCAGCAGCGTAGGTCCTAGCTGGTACAATGAGCAGTTCTTC. The chain combines TRBV9 with TRBJ2-1, with a weak D call TRBD2 (5 bases). The CDR3 runs to 15 residues. From germline, CDR1 is SGDLS and CDR2 YYNGEE. V shed 0 bases and J shed 4 bases, with 11 bases lying between them.